These 14 T cell receptor beta chains were sequenced from one sample in a study of T cell repertoires in cytomegalovirus infection. TCRdb passed the reads through MiXCR, listing each CDR3 protein once. The data contain about 350,000 distinct CDR3 sequences, about 34% of them singletons. Which antigens these TCRs recognize remains unknown. The material sequenced was cultured PBMCs, taken from culture after CMV antigen stimulation. The receptors were gathered from a human donor in good health (CMV status not recorded). Some clones in this sample may be carry-over from other donors' samples.

This clonotype came up a few times. V and J are TRBV9 and TRBJ2-7; TRBD1 matches 9 bases. The CDR3 is 14 amino acids. V lost 0 bases and J lost 5; bases outside the gene matches: 3. Germline V gene sequence: CDR1 SGDLS, CDR2 YYNGEE. CDR3 sequence: CASSVEGQGNEQYF. The CDR3 region has the DNA TGTGCCAGCAGCGTAGAGGGACAGGGCAACGAGCAGTACTTC. Filled out from reference TRBV9 and TRBJ2-7, the complete variable domain reads DSGVTQTPKHLITATGQRVTLRCSPRSGDLSVYWYQQSLDQGLQFLIQYYNGEERAKGNILERFSAQQFPDLHSELNLSSLELGDSALYFCASSVEGQGNEQYFGPGTRLTVT.

The DNA for the CDR3 is TGTGCCAGCAGCACCGCGCCGGGACAGGGGACATATTACGAGCAGTACGTC. Encoded protein: CASSTAPGQGTYYEQYV. The chain employs TRBV7-9 and TRBJ2-7, with TRBD1 matching over 10 bases. The V and J ends lost 5 bases and 4 bases, in that order; junction bases with no gene match: 14. Germline CDR1 and CDR2: SEHNR and FQNEAQ (reference sequence). The CDR3 runs to 17 residues.

The chain combines TRBV7-6 with TRBJ2-6, with a tentative D call TRBD2 (6 bases). Germline V CDR1 and CDR2: SGHVS, FNYEAQ. The CDR3 loop spans 17 amino acids. The germline V and J ends were trimmed by 4 bases and 1 base, with 14 bases remaining between them. The CDR3 region is CASSSRFGGSGANVLTF. The CDR3 bases are TGTGCCAGCAGCTCTCGGTTTGGGGGGTCTGGGGCCAACGTCCTGACTTTC.

V is TRBV6-5 and J is TRBJ2-5; 13 bases agree with TRBD2. This CDR3 is built from 15 residues. Germline CDR1 reads MNHEY; CDR2 reads SVGAGI. With 7 bases clipped from V and 5 bases from J, the junction kept 7 bases outside the gene matches. The DNA of the CDR3 is TGTGCCAGCAACTCACTAGCGGGAGGGGGGGAGACCCAGTACTTC. Its translation is CASNSLAGGGETQYF.

The chain links TRBV10-3 to TRBJ2-7, with 11 bases that match TRBD2. Trimming removed 3 bases from V and 1 base from J; junction bases left unmatched: 8. The CDR3 length is 17 residues. Germline V gives CDR1 ENHRY, CDR2 SYGVKD. The CDR3 coding sequence is TGTGCCATCAGTGACTTTAGGACTAGCGGGCATTCCTACGAGCAGTACGTC. Translating it yields CAISDFRTSGHSYEQYV.

V is TRBV5-4 and J is TRBJ1-4, with 7 bases aligning to TRBD1. This CDR3 has 16 amino acids. V lost 2 bases to trimming and J lost 3 bases; unmatched junction nucleotides: 7. The germline gives CDR1 SGHNT, CDR2 YYREEE (reference sequence). CDR3: CASSFIGTASNEKLFF. The CDR3 nucleotides are TGTGCCAGCAGCTTCATTGGGACAGCGTCTAATGAAAAACTGTTTTTT.

V is TRBV2 and J is TRBJ2-7; 9 positions match TRBD1. This CDR3 is 15 amino acids long. The germline CDR1 and CDR2 sequences are SNHLY and FYNNEI. V lost 11 bases to trimming and J lost 2 bases; unmatched junction nucleotides: 13. In nucleotides, the CDR3 is TGTGCCGGAAGAAAGGGACAGGGAACGGCCTACGAGCAGTACGTC. Its translation is CAGRKGQGTAYEQYV.

The sample holds many counts of this clonotype. The chain links TRBV28 to TRBJ2-7; D perhaps matches TRBD2 (5 bases). This CDR3 is 14 amino acids long. The V gene's germline CDR1 is MDHEN and CDR2 SYDVKM. Between the trimmed V and J ends, which lost 6 bases and 1 base, there was a span of 13 bases. CDR3 sequence (DNA): TGTGCCAGCAGATCTCCCGGGGTGTCCTACGAGCAGTACTTC. Translation: CASRSPGVSYEQYF.

The sample holds a few counts of this clonotype. V and J are TRBV11-2 and TRBJ1-4, with a tentative D call TRBD1 (5 bases). CDR1 SGHAT and CDR2 FQNNGV come from the germline V gene. This CDR3 spans 15 amino acids. Trimming stripped 2 bases from V and 4 bases from J, with 11 bases between. The DNA for the CDR3 is TGTGCCAGCAGCTTATCCGGGACTAGTAATGAAAAACTGTTTTTT. It encodes CASSLSGTSNEKLFF.

The table lists this clonotype with a few counts. J is TRBJ2-3 and V is TRBV10-3; 9 bases align to TRBD2. Unmatched junction bases numbered 15, after V lost 10 bases and J lost 4 bases. The CDR3 has 16 residues. Germline CDR1 reads ENHRY; CDR2 reads SYGVKD. The CDR3 protein is CASQHMGLAGSDTQYF. The CDR3 nucleotides are TGTGCCAGCCAACACATGGGGCTAGCGGGATCAGATACGCAGTATTTT.

Only a few counts were recorded for this clonotype. This sequence joins TRBV7-2 and TRBJ2-7, with TRBD2 matching over 8 bases. V was pared by 6 bases and J by 7 bases, with 8 bases of the junction left unmatched. The length of the CDR3 is 13 residues. Germline V gene sequence: CDR1 SGHTA, CDR2 FQGNSA. The CDR3 DNA is TGTGCCAGCAGTTCCGGACTAGCACGGGAGCAGTACTTC. Translating gives CASSSGLAREQYF. The full variable domain, its missing parts supplied by reference TRBV7-2 and TRBJ2-7, is GAGVSQSPSNKVTEKGKDVELRCDPISGHTALYWYRQSLGQGLEFLIYFQGNSAPDKSGLPSDRFSAERTGGSVSTLTIQRTQQEDSAVYLCASSSGLAREQYFGPGTRLTVT.

This clonotype came up many times. CDR3: CASSLGPEGQGYNQPQHF. The DNA for the CDR3 is TGTGCCAGCAGCTTAGGGCCGGAGGGACAGGGCTATAATCAGCCCCAGCATTTT. The chain links TRBV7-2 to TRBJ1-5; 9 bases match TRBD1. Trimming cost V 1 base and J 4 bases; bases outside gene matches: 11. The CDR3 consists of 18 residues. In germline, CDR1 is SGHTA, CDR2 FQGNSA.

This clonotype was counted only a few times. The chain joins TRBV10-1 to TRBJ2-2, with a possible D match to TRBD2 (6 bases). Trimming cost V 3 bases and J 7 bases, with 9 bases left between them. The germline V gene encodes CDR1 WNHNN and CDR2 SYGVQD (reference sequence). The CDR3 extends over 13 amino acids. DNA of the CDR3: TGCGCCAGCAGTGAATGGGGAGGCGGGGAGCTGTTTTTT. This sequence encodes CASSEWGGGELFF.

This clonotype was counted between two and nine times. V gene TRBV5-8 combines with J gene TRBJ1-5; TRBD1 matches at 8 bases. Germline CDR1 reads SGHTS; CDR2 reads YDEGEE. The CDR3 length is 15 residues. V was clipped by 7 bases and J by 7 bases; unmatched bases: 13. This chain's CDR3 is CASRKWTGLGQPQHF. For the CDR3, the DNA is TGTGCCAGCCGCAAATGGACAGGGCTCGGGCAGCCCCAGCATTTT.